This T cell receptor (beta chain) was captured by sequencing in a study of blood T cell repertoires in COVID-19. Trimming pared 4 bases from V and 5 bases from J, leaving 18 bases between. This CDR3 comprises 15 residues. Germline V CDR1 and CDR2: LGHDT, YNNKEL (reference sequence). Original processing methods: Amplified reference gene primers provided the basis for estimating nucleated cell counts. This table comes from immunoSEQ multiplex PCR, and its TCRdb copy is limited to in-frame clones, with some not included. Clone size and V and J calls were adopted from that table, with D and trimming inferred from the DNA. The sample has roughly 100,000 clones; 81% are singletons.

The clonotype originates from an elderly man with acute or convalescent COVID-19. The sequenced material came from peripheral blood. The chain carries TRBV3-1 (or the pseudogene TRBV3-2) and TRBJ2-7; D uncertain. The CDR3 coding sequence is TGTGCCAGCAGCCCACTATATTTCGTGTTAGACGAGCAGTACTTC. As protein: CASSPLYFVLDEQYF.